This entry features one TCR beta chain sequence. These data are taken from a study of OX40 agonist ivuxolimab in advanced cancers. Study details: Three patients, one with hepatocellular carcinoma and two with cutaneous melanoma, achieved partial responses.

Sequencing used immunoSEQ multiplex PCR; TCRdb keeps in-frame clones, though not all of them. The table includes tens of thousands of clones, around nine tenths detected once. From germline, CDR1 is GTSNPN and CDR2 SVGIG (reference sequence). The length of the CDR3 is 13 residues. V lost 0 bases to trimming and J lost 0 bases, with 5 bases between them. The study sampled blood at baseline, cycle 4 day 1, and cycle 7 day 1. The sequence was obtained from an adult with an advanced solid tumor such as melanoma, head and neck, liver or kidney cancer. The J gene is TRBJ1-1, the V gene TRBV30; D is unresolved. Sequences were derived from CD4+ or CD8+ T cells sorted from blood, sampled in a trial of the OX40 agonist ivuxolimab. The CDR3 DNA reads TGTGCCTGGAGTGTACGGGTGAACACTGAAGCTTTCTTT. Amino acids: CAWSVRVNTEAFF.